This T cell receptor (beta chain) stems from a study of blood T cell repertoires in COVID-19. Trimming shortened V by 0 bases and J by 2 bases, and 14 bases separated the two germline ends. CDR1 and CDR2 from the germline V gene are MGHRA and YSYEKL. The CDR3 totals 17 residues. Categorization into cohorts depended on clinical history that participants reported. Libraries were prepared by immunoSEQ multiplex PCR; TCRdb keeps only in-frame clonotypes and omits some of them. Here the sample spans fewer than 500,000 clones, roughly 85% being singletons. This chain connects TRBV4-1 to TRBJ1-3, with D unresolved. This receptor was identified in a woman under 30 with acute COVID-19. Sequences were obtained from PBMCs or T cells enriched from blood (not recorded which). DNA for the CDR3: TGCGCCAGCAGCCAAGATATGAGCGGGTCAGCTGGAAACACCATATATTTT. This codes for CASSQDMSGSAGNTIYF.